The 29 T cell receptor beta chains reported below all come from one sample, sequenced in a study of T cell responses to AZD1222 COVID-19 vaccine. Profiling relied on immunoSEQ multiplex PCR, and the TCRdb table lists in-frame clones only, not all of them. The repertoire has 100,000 to 150,000 clones, roughly 90% of them found once; the top ten carry 3.5% to 5%. The sample was peripheral blood, taken on day 0 of AZD1222 vaccination. Receptors originate from an adult in good health.

This sequence joins TRBV7-2 and TRBJ1-2; 7 bases line up with TRBD1. Germline trimming cut 2 bases from V and 3 bases from J; bases unmatched to any gene: 3. There are 14 residues in the CDR3. Germline values: CDR1 SGHTA, CDR2 FQGNSA. Written as DNA, the CDR3 is TGTGCCAGCAGCTTATTTCAGGGGGACTATGGCTACACCTTC. Amino acid sequence: CASSLFQGDYGYTF.

The J gene is TRBJ1-2, the V gene TRBV2; D not certain. Per germline, CDR1 SNHLY and CDR2 FYNNEI. CDR3 size: 12 residues. V was cut by 2 bases and J by 5 bases, with 6 bases left in between. The CDR3 DNA is TGTGCCAGCAGTGAAAAAGCGTATGGCTACACCTTC. Residues: CASSEKAYGYTF.

The chain links TRBV9 to TRBJ1-5; D gene unclear. Trimming cost V 4 bases and J 1 base, with 9 bases left between them. CDR1 is SGDLS and CDR2 is YYNGEE in the germline V gene. The CDR3 extends over 14 amino acids. This CDR3 is CASSSEDSNQPQHF. CDR3 coding DNA: TGTGCCAGCAGCTCAGAGGACAGCAATCAGCCCCAGCATTTT.

The genes are TRBV5-1 and TRBJ1-1; 7 bases match TRBD1. From germline, CDR1 is SGHRS and CDR2 YFSETQ. The ends lost 2 bases at V and 1 base at J; junction bases unmatched: 5. There are 15 residues in the CDR3. In DNA, the CDR3 is TGCGCCAGCAGCTTCTCCGGGACAGAGAACACTGAAGCTTTCTTT. Translation: CASSFSGTENTEAFF.

This chain connects TRBV28 to TRBJ1-2, with a possible D match to TRBD1 (5 bases). Deletions cut 7 bases from V and 2 bases from J, with 11 bases between. Per the germline V gene, CDR1 is MDHEN and CDR2 is SYDVKM. The CDR3 covers 13 residues. CDR3 sequence reads: CASNGQQNYGYTF. The CDR3 DNA is TGTGCCAGCAACGGACAACAAAACTATGGCTACACCTTC.

The V call is TRBV27, the J call TRBJ2-1; TRBD2 is a possible D gene (6 bases). The germline V gene encodes CDR1 MNHEY and CDR2 SMNVEV (reference sequence). The CDR3 length is 15 residues. The V and J ends lost 3 bases and 2 bases respectively, with 11 bases between them. CDR3 DNA: TGTGCCAGCAGTTTTGGGACTCCAACCTACAATGAGCAGTTCTTC. Amino acids: CASSFGTPTYNEQFF.

CDR3 in DNA: TGTGCCAGCAGGCTGGACACGGACACTGAAGCTTTCTTT. Its translation: CASRLDTDTEAFF. The chain employs TRBV12-3 or TRBV12-4 and TRBJ1-1; perhaps TRBD1 as D (5 bases). CDR3 length: 13 residues. The germline V and J ends were trimmed by 6 bases and 3 bases, with 11 bases remaining between them.

The chain employs TRBV7-3 and TRBJ1-1; D unresolved. The CDR3 totals 15 residues. In germline, CDR1 is SGHTA, CDR2 FQGTGA. Trimming left V 5 bases short and J 0 bases short, with 13 bases between. CDR3 coding DNA: TGTGCCAGCAGCACCACCCCCAATATGAACACTGAAGCTTTCTTT. It is translated as CASSTTPNMNTEAFF.

This clone came up a few times. The J gene is TRBJ2-7, the V gene TRBV7-3; TRBD2 agrees at 7 bases. V lost 4 bases, J lost 5 bases, and 5 bases stayed unmatched. CDR1 and CDR2 (germline): SGHTA, FQGTGA. CDR3 length equals 13 residues. The chain's CDR3 is CASSSGRQHEQYF. CDR3 bases: TGTGCCAGCAGCTCCGGGAGGCAGCACGAGCAGTACTTC.

The rearrangement uses TRBV3-1 (or the pseudogene TRBV3-2) and TRBJ2-7; weak D call: TRBD1 (6 bases). Per the germline V gene, CDR1 is LGHDT and CDR2 is YNNKEL (reference sequence). V gave up 0 bases and J gave up 2 bases, with 8 bases separating them. This CDR3 contains 14 residues. The CDR3 coding sequence is TGTGCCAGCAGCCAAGATGGGGGCCCCTACGAGCAGTACTTC. Its translation: CASSQDGGPYEQYF.

This clone was detected a few times. The chain links TRBV3-1 (or the pseudogene TRBV3-2) to TRBJ2-3; D might be TRBD2 (6 bases). The germline V and J ends were trimmed by 3 bases and 3 bases, with 7 bases remaining between them. The germline V gene has CDR1 LGHDT and CDR2 YNNKEL (reference sequence). This CDR3 comprises 13 residues. For the CDR3, the DNA is TGTGCCAGCAGCCAGGGGGGTACAGATACGCAGTATTTT. Translated: CASSQGGTDTQYF.

This clone was recorded a few times. V is TRBV7-9 and J is TRBJ1-1; 8 positions agree with TRBD1. Germline-derived CDR1 and CDR2 are SEHNR and FQNEAQ (reference sequence). After removal of 3 bases from V and 1 base from J, the junction contained 4 bases not matched to a gene. The CDR3 runs to 15 residues. The CDR3 loop reads CASSFGGTGNTEAFF. The CDR3 region has the DNA TGTGCCAGCAGCTTCGGGGGGACAGGGAACACTGAAGCTTTCTTT.

The CDR3 coding sequence is TGTGCCAGCAGAGTCGTGGGGGGTGGGAGTCAGCCCCAGCATTTT. This sequence encodes CASRVVGGGSQPQHF. The rearrangement links TRBV6-6 to TRBJ1-5; a possible D gene is TRBD1 (5 bases). V lost 6 bases and J lost 6, with 18 bases in between. The CDR3 consists of 15 residues. Germline-derived CDR1 and CDR2 are MNHNY and SVGAGI (reference sequence).

The rearrangement links TRBV2 to TRBJ2-2; D uncertain. The CDR3 has 16 residues. V was shortened by 3 bases and J by 0 bases, with 11 bases between the two germline ends. Germline V gene data show CDR1 as SNHLY and CDR2 as FYNNEI. The CDR3 reads CASSDLSGANTGELFF. The CDR3 DNA reads as TGTGCCAGCAGTGACCTTAGTGGGGCGAACACCGGGGAGCTGTTTTTT.

The chain uses TRBV11-3 and TRBJ2-1; D ambiguous. Germline V gene sequence: CDR1 SGHNT, CDR2 YENEEA. The CDR3 runs 12 residues. With 5 bases removed from V and 8 bases from J, the gap between germline ends came to 10 bases. The CDR3 coding sequence is TGTGCCAGCAGCCGCAGGTCCTATGAGCAGTTCTTC. It encodes CASSRRSYEQFF.

The V gene is TRBV28, the J gene TRBJ1-6; a weak D match, TRBD1 (5 bases). V lost 8 bases to trimming and J lost 0 bases, with 11 bases between them. This CDR3 has 15 amino acids. Germline CDR1 MDHEN, CDR2 SYDVKM. CDR3 sequence (DNA): TGTGCCAGCCACGGGGGGGGCTCCTATAATTCACCCCTCCACTTT. It codes for CASHGGGSYNSPLHF. The variable domain in full, completed from reference TRBV28 and TRBJ1-6, reads DVKVTQSSRYLVKRTGEKVFLECVQDMDHENMFWYRQDPGLGLRLIYFSYDVKMKEKGDIPEGYSVSREKKERFSLILESASTNQTSMYLCASHGGGSYNSPLHFGNGTRLTVT.

This chain connects TRBV4-1 to TRBJ1-2; D is unclear. V was pared by 4 bases and J by 4 bases, with 16 bases between. Germline V CDR1 and CDR2: MGHRA, YSYEKL. This CDR3 contains 15 residues. In DNA, the CDR3 is TGCGCCAGCAGCCCTCCTTTTCCAGGCCGCTATGGCTACACCTTC. Amino acid sequence: CASSPPFPGRYGYTF.

The CDR3: CASSQRTASNQPQHF. For the CDR3, the DNA is TGTGCCAGCAGTCAAAGGACAGCTAGCAATCAGCCCCAGCATTTT. The chain combines TRBV6-5 with TRBJ1-5, with a possible D match to TRBD1 (6 bases). CDR3 size: 15 residues. V lost 5 bases to trimming and J lost 0 bases, with 11 bases between them. Per the germline V gene, CDR1 is MNHEY and CDR2 is SVGAGI.

The chain couples TRBV27 to TRBJ1-5; the D is unclear. This CDR3 has 14 residues. The germline V gene has CDR1 MNHEY and CDR2 SMNVEV (reference sequence). Trimming pared 2 bases from V and 4 bases from J, leaving 9 bases between. CDR3 residues: CASSLSSENQPQHF. CDR3 DNA: TGTGCCAGCAGTTTAAGTTCGGAGAATCAGCCCCAGCATTTT.

V gene TRBV28 combines with J gene TRBJ1-4, with a possible D match to TRBD1 (5 bases). V lost 3 bases and J 8 bases, leaving 13 bases between the germline ends. Per germline, CDR1 MDHEN and CDR2 SYDVKM. CDR3 length: 14 amino acids. The CDR3 spells CASSFGGVREKLFF. In nucleotides, the CDR3 is TGTGCCAGCAGTTTTGGGGGGGTAAGGGAAAAACTGTTTTTT.

The chain combines TRBV7-8 with TRBJ1-2; weak D call: TRBD1 (6 bases). Germline assignment: CDR1 SGHVS and CDR2 FQNEAQ. The CDR3 has 14 residues. V lost 9 bases, J lost 8 bases, and 22 bases lay in between. The CDR3 spells CASQRQVQGSGYTF. In DNA form, the CDR3 reads TGTGCCAGTCAGCGACAGGTCCAGGGTTCCGGCTACACCTTC.

This sequence joins TRBV6-4 and TRBJ2-3; TRBD1 or TRBD2 may be the D gene (5 bases each). The length of the CDR3 is 15 residues. CDR1 MRHNA and CDR2 SNTAGT come from the germline V gene. V was trimmed by 3 bases and J by 3 bases, leaving 13 bases between them. The CDR3 DNA sequence: TGTGCCAGCAGTGAAGAGGGGCCGAGAACAGATACGCAGTATTTT. It encodes CASSEEGPRTDTQYF.

The rearrangement joins TRBV28 to TRBJ2-1, with 7 bases identical to TRBD2. In germline, CDR1 is MDHEN, CDR2 SYDVKM. The CDR3 has 15 residues. J lost 6 bases, V lost 7 bases, and 12 bases had no gene match. CDR3 amino acids: CASTPSGTGGNEQFF. The DNA for the CDR3 is TGTGCCAGCACCCCCAGCGGGACGGGGGGCAATGAGCAGTTCTTC.

Of note for this clone: The junction shows a germline mismatch at one end, possibly a read error. The genes are TRBV4-1 and TRBJ2-1; D is undetermined. The length of the CDR3 is 11 residues. Germline-derived CDR1 and CDR2 are MGHRA and YSYEKL. The CDR3 nucleotides read TGCGCCAGCAACCTAGACAATGAGCAGCTCTTC. Translating it yields CASNLDNEQLF.

A note on this clone: The sample carries other DNA sequences with the same CDR3. This chain joins TRBV2 and TRBJ2-5; D not resolved. The CDR3 extends over 11 amino acids. Germline CDR1 reads SNHLY; CDR2 reads FYNNEI. With 3 bases removed from V and 3 bases from J, the gap between germline ends came to 2 bases. The CDR3 loop is CASSEEETQYF. CDR3 bases: TGTGCCAGCAGTGAGGAAGAGACCCAGTACTTC.

The V gene is TRBV19, the J gene TRBJ1-2; tentatively, D is TRBD1 (6 bases). CDR1 and CDR2 from the germline V gene are LNHDA and SQIVND (reference sequence). CDR3 length equals 14 residues. The ends were cut back, 7 bases at V and 4 bases at J, with 16 bases in the middle. The CDR3 spells CASNPRQATYGYTF. The CDR3 nucleotides are TGTGCCAGTAATCCGAGACAGGCCACCTATGGCTACACCTTC.

V and J are TRBV4-2 and TRBJ1-5; TRBD1 might be the D (6 bases). V was shortened by 1 base and J by 7 bases, with 14 bases between the two germline ends. The CDR3 has 15 residues. Germline loops: CDR1 LGHNA, CDR2 YNFKEQ. CDR3 sequence reads: CASSQVASGTQPQHF. The CDR3 DNA reads TGTGCCAGCAGCCAAGTTGCGTCCGGGACACAGCCCCAGCATTTT.

This chain joins TRBV18 and TRBJ1-2; tentatively, D is TRBD1 (5 bases). V shed 6 bases and J shed 0 bases, with 20 bases lying between them. This CDR3 has 17 residues. Per germline, CDR1 KGHSH and CDR2 LQKENI. As DNA, the CDR3 is TGTGCCAGCTCTCCGGGGGGAGCCCCTCTTTCTAACTATGGCTACACCTTC. Its protein is CASSPGGAPLSNYGYTF.

V is TRBV2 and J is TRBJ1-4, with D perhaps matching TRBD1 (5 bases). The CDR3 has 15 residues. CDR1 and CDR2 (germline): SNHLY, FYNNEI. Trimming pared 5 bases from V and 0 bases from J, leaving 10 bases between. The CDR3 spells CASSWTGPTNEKLFF. CDR3 DNA sequence: TGTGCCAGCAGTTGGACGGGACCAACTAATGAAAAACTGTTTTTT.